The clone carrying this TCR beta chain was counted many times. The antigen is unknown. The sample originates from a study of blood T cells in healthy people across ages. Study context: About one barcoded beta molecule per two T cells was captured by template switching. The study's findings and limits: Whereas aged donors had fewer naive CD4+ cells, long-lived donors had more of them and higher diversity. The unsorted PBMCs prevented any conclusive comparison of naive versus antigen-experienced cells. Researchers report that TCR beta diversity correlated strongly with naive T cell percentage.

The CDR3 covers 16 residues. The V gene's germline CDR1 is SGHDN and CDR2 FVKESK. V lost 1 base and J lost 2; bases outside the gene matches: 6. A sample-barcoded 5' primer and a J-beta primer mix were used in a second PCR of about 7 to 11 cycles. TCRdb used MiXCR to reprocess the 5' RACE reads, holding one entry per CDR3 protein. The sample shows about 750,000 distinct CDR3 sequences, about 55% of them seen only once. The sequence derives from a man older than 75 in good health. The rearrangement links TRBV14 to TRBJ2-7; 9 bases line up with TRBD1. Input material: blood. The CDR3: CASSQGGTGNPYEQYF. Written as DNA, the CDR3 is TGTGCCAGCAGCCAAGGTGGGACAGGGAACCCCTACGAGCAGTACTTC.